This T cell receptor beta chain was identified during a study of blood T cell repertoires in COVID-19. V was clipped by 2 bases and J by 1 base, with 8 bases between them. The germline V gene encodes CDR1 SGHTA and CDR2 FQGTGA. This CDR3 has 14 residues. Per the authors' pipeline: Amplification of reference gene primers provided the estimated nucleated cell counts. Profiled with immunoSEQ multiplex PCR; TCRdb holds only in-frame clones, not every one. The DNA was the basis for D and trimming; V, J and clone size are from that table. This table has approximately 500,000 clones, 70% to 90% appearing once.

The TCR sequence derives from a human donor in a cohort sampled during active COVID-19. V and J are TRBV7-3 and TRBJ1-1; D ambiguous. Sequencing used peripheral blood. In DNA form, the CDR3 reads TGTGCCAGCAGCTTAGGCCCATCGAACACTGAAGCTTTCTTT. Its translation is CASSLGPSNTEAFF.